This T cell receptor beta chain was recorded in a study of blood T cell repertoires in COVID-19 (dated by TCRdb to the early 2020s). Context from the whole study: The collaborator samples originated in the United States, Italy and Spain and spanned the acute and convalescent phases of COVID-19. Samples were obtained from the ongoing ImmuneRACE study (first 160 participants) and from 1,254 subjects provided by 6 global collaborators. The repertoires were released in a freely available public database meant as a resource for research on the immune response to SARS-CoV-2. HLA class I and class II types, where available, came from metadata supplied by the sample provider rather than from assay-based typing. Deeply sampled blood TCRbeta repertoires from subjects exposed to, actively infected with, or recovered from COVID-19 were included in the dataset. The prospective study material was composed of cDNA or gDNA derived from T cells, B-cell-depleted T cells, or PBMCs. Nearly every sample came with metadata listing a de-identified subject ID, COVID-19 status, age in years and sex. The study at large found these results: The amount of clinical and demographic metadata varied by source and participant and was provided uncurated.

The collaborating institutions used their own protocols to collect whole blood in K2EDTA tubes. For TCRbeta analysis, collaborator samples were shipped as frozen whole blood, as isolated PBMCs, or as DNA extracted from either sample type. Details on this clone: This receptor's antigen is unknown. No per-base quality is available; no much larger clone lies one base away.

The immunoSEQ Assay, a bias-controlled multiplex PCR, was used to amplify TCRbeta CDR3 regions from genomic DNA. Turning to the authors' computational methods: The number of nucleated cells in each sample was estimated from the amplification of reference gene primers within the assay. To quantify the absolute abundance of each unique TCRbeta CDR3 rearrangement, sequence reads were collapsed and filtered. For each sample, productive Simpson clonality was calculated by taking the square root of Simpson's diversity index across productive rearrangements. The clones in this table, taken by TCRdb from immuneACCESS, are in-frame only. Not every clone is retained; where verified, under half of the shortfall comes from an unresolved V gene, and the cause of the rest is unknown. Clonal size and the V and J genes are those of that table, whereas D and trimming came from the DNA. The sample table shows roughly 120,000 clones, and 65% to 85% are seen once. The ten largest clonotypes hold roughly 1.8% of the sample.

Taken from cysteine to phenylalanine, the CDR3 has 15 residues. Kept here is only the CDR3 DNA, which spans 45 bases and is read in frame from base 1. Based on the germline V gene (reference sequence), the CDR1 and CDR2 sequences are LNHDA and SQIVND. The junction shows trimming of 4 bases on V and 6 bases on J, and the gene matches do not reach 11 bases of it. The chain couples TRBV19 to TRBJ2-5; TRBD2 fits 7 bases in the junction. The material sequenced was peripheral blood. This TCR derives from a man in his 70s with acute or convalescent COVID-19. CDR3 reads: CASSTLERGSKTQYF. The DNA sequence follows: TGTGCCAGTAGTACGCTAGAGCGGGGTTCGAAGACCCAGTACTTC.